Shown below are 20 T cell receptor beta chains from a single sample sequenced in a study of blood T cell repertoires in COVID-19. Repertoires were generated with immunoSEQ multiplex PCR, while TCRdb's copy carries only in-frame clones and drops some. The sample shows approximately 220,000 clones, 70% to 90% of them seen only once. The sample consisted of peripheral blood. Every receptor here comes from a man between 50 and 59 years old with acute or convalescent COVID-19.

This chain connects TRBV6-5 to TRBJ2-2; 8 nucleotides match TRBD1. The V and J ends lost 10 bases and 1 base, in that order; junction bases with no gene match: 2. Germline loops: CDR1 MNHEY, CDR2 SVGAGI. There are 13 residues in the CDR3. CDR3 amino acids: CAIRGRNTGELFF. The DNA for the CDR3 is TGTGCCATCAGGGGGCGGAACACCGGGGAGCTGTTTTTT.

This clone came up once. The V gene is TRBV29-1, the J gene TRBJ2-7; a weak D match, TRBD2 (6 bases). This CDR3 contains 11 residues. Trimming removed 3 bases from V and 6 bases from J, with 9 bases in between. Germline CDR1 reads SQVTM; CDR2 reads ANQGSEA. CDR3 residues: CSVDGGTEQYF. The CDR3 bases are TGCAGCGTTGACGGGGGAACCGAGCAGTACTTC.

The chain uses TRBV24-1 and TRBJ1-2; D unresolved. The germline V gene encodes CDR1 KGHDR and CDR2 SFDVKD. This CDR3 comprises 14 residues. V shed 2 bases and J shed 4 bases, with 10 bases lying between them. DNA of the CDR3: TGTGCCACCAGTGATTCGACATCAACCTATGGCTACACCTTC. It specifies CATSDSTSTYGYTF.

The CDR3 reads CAISESSGVPDTQYF. CDR3 nucleotides: TGTGCCATCAGTGAGTCTAGCGGGGTCCCAGATACGCAGTATTTT. This chain links TRBV10-3 with TRBJ2-3; 8 bases fit TRBD2. Trimming took 0 bases from V and 4 from J; bases not matched to a gene: 3. This CDR3 has 15 residues. Germline CDR1 reads ENHRY; CDR2 reads SYGVKD.

The V gene is TRBV27, the J gene TRBJ2-3, with 8 bases fitting TRBD2. The CDR3 length is 22 residues. Germline CDR1 reads MNHEY; CDR2 reads SMNVEV (reference sequence). J gave up 5 bases and V 6 bases, and 31 bases lay outside the gene matches. The CDR3: CASSIRGPSPTTVSGERDTQYF. The CDR3, as DNA: TGTGCCAGCAGCATCCGGGGCCCCAGTCCGACTACGGTTAGCGGGGAACGAGATACGCAGTATTTT.

The CDR3 spells CASTEGQWKETQYF. DNA for the CDR3: TGTGCCAGCACAGAAGGACAGTGGAAAGAGACCCAGTACTTC. J is TRBJ2-5 and V is TRBV6-5; possible D gene TRBD1, 6 bases. Trimming removed 7 bases from V and 3 bases from J, with 15 bases in between. In germline, CDR1 is MNHEY, CDR2 SVGAGI. This CDR3 has 14 residues.

The gene calls are TRBV7-9 and TRBJ1-2; D gene ambiguous. CDR3 length equals 13 residues. Germline V lookup: CDR1 SEHNR, CDR2 FQNEAQ (reference sequence). Trimming removed 3 bases at V and 4 bases at J, with 9 bases between. CDR3 nucleotide sequence: TGTGCCAGCAGCTTGAACAGCCTCTATGGCTACACCTTC. Amino acid sequence: CASSLNSLYGYTF.

The V gene is TRBV7-9, the J gene TRBJ1-6; 7 bases agree with TRBD1. Germline lookup yields CDR1 SEHNR and CDR2 FQNEAQ (reference sequence). The V and J ends lost 5 bases and 14 bases, in that order; junction bases with no gene match: 12. The CDR3 runs 14 residues. For the CDR3, the DNA is TGTGCCAGCAGCCCGATTAGACAGGGAGTCACCCTCCACTTT. Residues: CASSPIRQGVTLHF.

The V and J genes are TRBV15 and TRBJ1-2, with 8 nucleotides matching TRBD1. Per germline, CDR1 LNHNV and CDR2 YYDKDF (reference sequence). CDR3 size: 14 residues. V was clipped by 1 base and J by 7 bases; unmatched bases: 5. CDR3 region: CATSRGGQVGGYTF. The CDR3 DNA reads as TGTGCCACCAGCAGAGGGGGACAGGTCGGTGGCTACACCTTC.

CDR3 residues: CASRPFDRANSPLHF. The CDR3 region has the DNA TGTGCCAGCAGACCCTTCGACAGGGCTAATTCACCCCTCCACTTT. The gene calls are TRBV3-1 (or the pseudogene TRBV3-2) and TRBJ1-6; 7 nucleotides match TRBD1. This CDR3 has 15 residues. Germline V gene data show CDR1 as LGHDT and CDR2 as YNNKEL (reference sequence). With 6 bases clipped from V and 6 bases from J, the junction kept 8 bases outside the gene matches.

The V call is TRBV9, the J call TRBJ2-5; D may be TRBD2 (6 bases). Trimming stripped 0 bases from V and 5 bases from J, with 14 bases between. Germline V gene data show CDR1 as SGDLS and CDR2 as YYNGEE. The CDR3 has 15 residues. The CDR3 is CASSVGGDQMETQYF. CDR3 sequence (DNA): TGTGCCAGCAGCGTAGGGGGGGACCAAATGGAGACCCAGTACTTC.

This chain links TRBV6-5 with TRBJ2-2, with no clear D. The CDR3 consists of 14 residues. Germline-derived CDR1 and CDR2 are MNHEY and SVGAGI. Deletions cut 4 bases from V and 5 bases from J, with 11 bases between. CDR3 residues: CASSSLLPTGELFF. CDR3 sequence (DNA): TGTGCCAGCAGTTCCCTCCTCCCGACCGGGGAGCTGTTTTTT.

This chain connects TRBV20-1 to TRBJ1-1; 10 bases are a match to TRBD1. There are 13 residues in the CDR3. J lost 4 bases, V lost 3 bases, and 2 bases had no gene match. Germline V gives CDR1 DFQATT, CDR2 SNEGSKA (reference sequence). CDR3 DNA: TGCAGTGCTAGTCGGGACAGGGGCACTGAAGCTTTCTTT. Translated: CSASRDRGTEAFF.

The V call is TRBV5-4, the J call TRBJ2-5, with D perhaps TRBD1 (6 bases). The V gene lost 4 bases and the J gene lost 3 bases, with 19 bases spanning the gap. Germline V gene data show CDR1 as SGHNT and CDR2 as YYREEE (reference sequence). The CDR3 extends over 16 amino acids. The CDR3: CASSRLTGQSKETQYF. Written as DNA, the CDR3 is TGTGCCAGCAGCCGCTTGACAGGCCAGTCAAAAGAGACCCAGTACTTC.

V is TRBV5-1 and J is TRBJ1-1, with 8 bases lining up with TRBD1. J lost 0 bases, V lost 0 bases, and 4 bases had no gene match. The CDR3 runs to 16 residues. Germline assignment: CDR1 SGHRS and CDR2 YFSETQ. In nucleotides, the CDR3 is TGCGCCAGCAGCTTGGCCGAGACAGGGGTGAACACTGAAGCTTTCTTT. This encodes CASSLAETGVNTEAFF.

The chain links TRBV2 to TRBJ1-6; tentative D call: TRBD1 (6 bases). V was cut by 3 bases and J by 8 bases, with 11 bases left in between. The V gene's germline CDR1 is SNHLY and CDR2 FYNNEI. The CDR3 consists of 14 residues. This CDR3 is CASSEMSGDSPLHF. The CDR3 nucleotides read TGTGCCAGCAGTGAGATGTCAGGGGATTCACCCCTCCACTTT.

This clone showed up just a few times. This sequence joins TRBV9 and TRBJ1-2, with 8 positions matching TRBD1. J was trimmed by 8 bases and V by 4 bases; bases with no gene match: 7. The CDR3 is made up of 13 amino acids. Germline CDR1 and CDR2: SGDLS and YYNGEE. This chain's CDR3 is CASSPGQGKGYTF. In nucleotides, the CDR3 is TGTGCCAGCAGCCCCGGACAGGGAAAGGGCTACACCTTC.

The gene calls are TRBV12-3 or TRBV12-4 and TRBJ2-7; unclear D gene. Trimming removed 7 bases at V and 3 bases at J, with 13 bases between. This CDR3 region has 13 residues. For the CDR3, the DNA is TGTGCCAGCACCTCGACTGAAAACTACGAGCAGTACTTC. This codes for CASTSTENYEQYF.

The chain employs TRBV7-6 and TRBJ2-7; 10 bases fit TRBD2. CDR1 and CDR2 from the germline V gene are SGHVS and FNYEAQ. This CDR3 spans 14 amino acids. The junction had 0 bases not matched to a gene; V was cut back by 1 base and J by 3 bases. The DNA for the CDR3 is TGTGCCAGCAGCTTAGGACTAGCGGGCTACGAGCAGTACTTC. This sequence encodes CASSLGLAGYEQYF.

The rearrangement uses TRBV6-5 and TRBJ2-3; D perhaps matches TRBD1 (5 bases). The V gene's germline CDR1 is MNHEY and CDR2 SVGAGI. The CDR3 runs to 14 residues. With 6 bases removed from V and 3 bases from J, the gap between germline ends came to 13 bases. The CDR3 DNA sequence: TGTGCCAGCAGCCAGGGTGCGGCGACAGATACGCAGTATTTT. Its protein is CASSQGAATDTQYF.